The rows below give T cell receptor beta chains drawn from one sample of a study of control samples from healthy donors and cancer patients. Here immunoSEQ multiplex PCR was the method, and the copy in TCRdb shows in-frame clones only, minus some. The table shows roughly 30,000 clones, with approximately 93% occurring only once. Sequenced material: PBMCs. All receptors derive from a man aged 35-49 years with colorectal cancer. CDR3s include the opening cysteine and the closing phenylalanine or tryptophan. The D gene is left open where the match is weak. A row's size may be missing; if present it is once, few, many or a size class.

V: TRBV27; D: TRBD2; J: TRBJ2-7; size: once; DNA: TGTGCCAGCAGTTTATCTCGCCGGACTAGCGAGTCCTACGAGCAGTACTTC; CDR3: CASSLSRRTSESYEQYF
V: TRBV9; D: TRBD2; J: TRBJ2-1; size: once; DNA: TGTGCCAGCAGCGCGACTAGCGGGGGGTCCAGTGAGCAGTTCTTC; CDR3: CASSATSGGSSEQFF
V: TRBV2; D: TRBD2; J: TRBJ2-7; size: once; DNA: TGTGCCAGCAGTGAAAACGGGGGGAGGGGCGAGCAGTACTTC; CDR3: CASSENGGRGEQYF
V: TRBV5-1; D: .; J: TRBJ1-2; size: .; DNA: TGCGCCAGCAGCTTAATTAGTAGGCAGGGTGAAGTCCCCGGCTATGGCTACACCTTC; CDR3: CASSLISRQGEVPGYGYTF
V: TRBV7-2; D: TRBD2; J: TRBJ2-7; size: .; DNA: TGTGCCAGCAGCTTAGGGGGAGGGTCACCTTACGAGCAGTACTTC; CDR3: CASSLGGGSPYEQYF
V: TRBV4-3; D: TRBD1; J: TRBJ1-4; size: .; DNA: TGCGCCAGCAGCCGGGACAGGGGTTTTGAAAAACTGTTTTTT; CDR3: CASSRDRGFEKLFF
V: TRBV18; D: .; J: TRBJ2-2; size: few; DNA: TGTGCCAGCTCACCACCGTCCTCCGGGGAGCTGTTTTTT; CDR3: CASSPPSSGELFF
V: TRBV6-1; D: .; J: TRBJ2-3; size: .; DNA: TGTGCCAGCAGTGAAGTAATCGATACGCAGTATTTT; CDR3: CASSEVIDTQYF
V: TRBV4-1; D: TRBD2; J: TRBJ2-7; size: .; DNA: TGCGCCAGCAGCTACTTAGCGGGGGATTACGAGCAGTACTTC; CDR3: CASSYLAGDYEQYF
V: TRBV19; D: TRBD1; J: TRBJ1-1; size: .; DNA: TGTGCCAGTAGAAATCTGAAGGGACAGGGGGACACTGAAGCTTTCTTT; CDR3: CASRNLKGQGDTEAFF
V: TRBV5-4; D: .; J: TRBJ2-2; size: .; DNA: TGTGCCAGCAGCTTACCCGGGACGGTGAACACCGGGGAGCTGTTTTTT; CDR3: CASSLPGTVNTGELFF
V: TRBV7-8; D: .; J: TRBJ2-3; size: .; DNA: TGTGCCAGCAGCTTCGGACGCACAGATACGCAGTATTTT; CDR3: CASSFGRTDTQYF
V: TRBV4-2; D: .; J: TRBJ1-2; size: .; DNA: TGTGCCAGCAGCCGTTCAGCCGATAACTATGGCTACACCTTC; CDR3: CASSRSADNYGYTF
V: TRBV18; D: .; J: TRBJ1-1; size: .; DNA: TGTGCCAGCTCACCAACAAGCACTGAAGCTTTCTTT; CDR3: CASSPTSTEAFF
V: TRBV5-1; D: .; J: TRBJ2-1; size: once; DNA: TGCGCCAGCAGCTTTGCCGACAGCAACAATGAGCAGTTCTTC; CDR3: CASSFADSNNEQFF
V: TRBV4-1; D: TRBD1; J: TRBJ1-5; size: .; DNA: TGCGCCAGCAGCCAAGGCCTAGGGGGCAGGGGCAATCAGCCCCAGCATTTT; CDR3: CASSQGLGGRGNQPQHF
V: TRBV6-5; D: .; J: TRBJ1-2; size: once; DNA: TGTGCCAGCAGTTATGGGGGGGCCCCCAACTATGGCTACACCTTC; CDR3: CASSYGGAPNYGYTF
V: TRBV2; D: TRBD2; J: TRBJ2-5; size: .; DNA: TGTGCCAGCACGTCCCTAGCGGGGAGGGAGACCCAGTACTTC; CDR3: CASTSLAGRETQYF
V: TRBV9; D: .; J: TRBJ2-4; size: .; DNA: TGTGCCAGCAGCGTAGGGGGGTACCAGGACTTC; CDR3: CASSVGGYQDF
V: TRBV6-5; D: .; J: TRBJ1-3; size: .; DNA: TGTGCCAGCAGTAACGGGGGGCTGGGAGGAAACACCATATATTTT; CDR3: CASSNGGLGGNTIYF
V: TRBV6-5; D: .; J: TRBJ2-7; size: .; DNA: TGTGCCAGCAGTCCTTACTACGAGCAGTACTTC; CDR3: CASSPYYEQYF
V: TRBV5-6; D: .; J: TRBJ1-5; size: .; DNA: TGTGCCAGCAAAGGACAGAATAGCAATCAGCCCCAGCATTTT; CDR3: CASKGQNSNQPQHF
V: TRBV7-8; D: .; J: TRBJ1-5; size: .; DNA: TGTGCCAGCAGCTTCATAAGTGGGGATCAGCCCCAGCATTTT; CDR3: CASSFISGDQPQHF
V: TRBV7-9; D: TRBD1; J: TRBJ2-1; size: .; DNA: TGTGCCAGCAGCCTCCGGGACAGGGTCTTTAGTGAGCAGTTCTTC; CDR3: CASSLRDRVFSEQFF
V: TRBV7-9; D: .; J: TRBJ1-2; size: .; DNA: TGTGCCAGCAGCTTATCCGGGGCGGTCGTCTACACCTTC; CDR3: CASSLSGAVVYTF
V: TRBV7-2; D: .; J: TRBJ2-2; size: .; DNA: TGTGCCAGCAGCTCCCAGGGGGGAACCGGGGAGCTGTTTTTT; CDR3: CASSSQGGTGELFF
V: TRBV6-2/TRBV6-3; D: TRBD1; J: TRBJ1-3; size: .; DNA: TGTGCCAGCAGTTACTACACCCTCGGGACAGGGCGCTCTGGAAACACCATATATTTT; CDR3: CASSYYTLGTGRSGNTIYF
V: TRBV7-2; D: .; J: TRBJ1-1; size: .; DNA: TGTGCCAGCAGCTTAACAAACACTGAAGCTTTCTTT; CDR3: CASSLTNTEAFF
V: TRBV7-6; D: TRBD1; J: TRBJ2-7; size: .; DNA: TGTGCCAGCAGCGGACAGGGGGGACGCGAGCAGTACTTC; CDR3: CASSGQGGREQYF
V: TRBV6-1; D: .; J: TRBJ1-1; size: .; DNA: TGTGCCAGCAGTGACCCCCAGTCCTGGATAGGCACTGAAGCTTTCTTT; CDR3: CASSDPQSWIGTEAFF
V: TRBV2; D: TRBD1; J: TRBJ1-3; size: .; DNA: TGTGCCAGCAGTGAACAGGGGGCGCACACCATATATTTT; CDR3: CASSEQGAHTIYF